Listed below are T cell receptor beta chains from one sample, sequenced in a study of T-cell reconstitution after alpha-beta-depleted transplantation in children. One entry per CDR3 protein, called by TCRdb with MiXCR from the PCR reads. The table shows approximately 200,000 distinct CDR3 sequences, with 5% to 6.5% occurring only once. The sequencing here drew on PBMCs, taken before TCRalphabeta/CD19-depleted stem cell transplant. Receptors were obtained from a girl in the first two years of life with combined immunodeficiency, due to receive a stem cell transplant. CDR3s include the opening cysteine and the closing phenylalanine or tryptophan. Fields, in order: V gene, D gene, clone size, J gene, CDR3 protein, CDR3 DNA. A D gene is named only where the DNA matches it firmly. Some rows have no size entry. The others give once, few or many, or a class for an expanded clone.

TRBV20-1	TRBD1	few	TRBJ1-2	CSAVYRDRGRLIYGYTF	TGCAGTGCTGTCTACCGGGACAGGGGGCGCCTAATCTATGGCTACACCTTC
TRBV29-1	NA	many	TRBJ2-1	CSVDSGQPMSSYNEQFF	TGCAGCGTTGATTCTGGACAGCCTATGAGCTCCTACAATGAGCAGTTCTTC
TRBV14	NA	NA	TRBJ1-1	CASSQDKGWGNTEAFF	TGTGCCAGCAGCCAAGATAAAGGGTGGGGGAACACTGAAGCTTTCTTT
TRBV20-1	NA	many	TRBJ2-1	CSASGYRIYNEQFF	TGCAGTGCGTCCGGGTACCGGATCTACAATGAGCAGTTCTTC
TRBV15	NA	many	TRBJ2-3	CATSRVGGEADTQYF	TGTGCCACCAGCAGGGTAGGGGGTGAGGCAGATACGCAGTATTTT
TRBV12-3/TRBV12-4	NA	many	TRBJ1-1	CASSFDTDTEAFF	TGTGCCAGCAGTTTTGACACTGACACTGAAGCTTTCTTT
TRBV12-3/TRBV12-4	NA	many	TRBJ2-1	CASSSLIGSSYNEQFF	TGTGCCAGCAGTTCCTTGATCGGGAGCTCCTACAATGAGCAGTTCTTC
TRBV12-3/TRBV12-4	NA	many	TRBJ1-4	CASRMSRGPNEKLFF	TGTGCCAGCAGAATGAGCAGGGGCCCTAATGAAAAACTGTTTTTT
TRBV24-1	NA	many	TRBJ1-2	CATSDRGRYNGYTF	TGTGCCACCAGTGATAGAGGGCGGTACAATGGCTACACCTTC
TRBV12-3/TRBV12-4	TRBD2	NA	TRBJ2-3	CASSLALAGELGRLEKSTDTQYF	TGTGCCAGCAGTTTAGCGCTAGCGGGAGAGCTGGGCCGCCTGGAGAAAAGCACAGATACGCAGTATTTT
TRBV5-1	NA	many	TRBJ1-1	CASSLVGENTEAFF	TGCGCCAGCAGCTTGGTGGGGGAGAACACTGAAGCTTTCTTT
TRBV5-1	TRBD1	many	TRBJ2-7	CASSAGTGDGSYEQYF	TGCGCCAGCAGCGCCGGGACAGGGGATGGATCCTACGAGCAGTACTTC
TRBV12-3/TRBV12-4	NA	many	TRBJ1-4	CASSSGLPYEKLFF	TGTGCCAGCAGTTCGGGACTACCTTATGAAAAACTGTTTTTT
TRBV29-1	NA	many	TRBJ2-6	CSVEWTRSDVLTF	TGCAGCGTTGAATGGACAAGGTCCGACGTCCTGACTTTC
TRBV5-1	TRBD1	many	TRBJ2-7	CASRSGQAPEQYF	TGCGCCAGCAGATCGGGACAGGCCCCCGAGCAGTACTTC
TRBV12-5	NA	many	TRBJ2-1	CASGRYNEQFF	TGTGCTAGTGGCAGGTACAATGAGCAGTTCTTC
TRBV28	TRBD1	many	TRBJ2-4	CASSYRETGVRAKNIQYF	TGTGCCAGCAGTTATCGCGAAACAGGGGTCAGAGCCAAAAACATTCAGTACTTC
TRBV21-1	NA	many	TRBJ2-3	CASQRGTQYF	TGTGCCAGCCAGAGGGGTACGCAGTATTTT
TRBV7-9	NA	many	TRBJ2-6	CASSSTGTGANVLTF	TGTGCCAGCAGCTCAACAGGAACCGGGGCCAACGTCCTGACTTTC
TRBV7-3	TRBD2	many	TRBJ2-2	CASSFPWTSGRAWDTGELFF	TGTGCCAGCAGCTTCCCTTGGACTAGCGGGAGGGCCTGGGACACCGGGGAGCTGTTTTTT
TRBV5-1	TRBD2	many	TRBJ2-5	CASSLKGLLTPAQETQYF	TGCGCCAGCAGCCTCAAGGGACTACTAACCCCCGCCCAAGAGACCCAGTACTTC
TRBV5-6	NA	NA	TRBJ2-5	CASSPTTVETQYF	TGTGCCAGCAGCCCGACGACAGTCGAGACCCAGTACTTC
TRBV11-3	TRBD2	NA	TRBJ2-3	CASSPGLAGGPTDTQYF	TGTGCCAGCAGCCCGGGGCTAGCGGGGGGGCCAACAGATACGCAGTATTTT
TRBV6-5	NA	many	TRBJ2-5	CASSSPSRDGKETQYF	TGTGCCAGCAGTTCCCCCTCCCGGGACGGTAAAGAGACCCAGTACTTC
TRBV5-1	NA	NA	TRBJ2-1	CASSLEEGNEQFF	TGCGCCAGCAGCTTGGAAGAGGGGAATGAGCAGTTCTTC
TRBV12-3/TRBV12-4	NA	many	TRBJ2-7	CASSLEMRGLPVYEQYF	TGTGCCAGCAGTTTAGAAATGCGGGGGCTCCCGGTTTACGAGCAGTACTTC
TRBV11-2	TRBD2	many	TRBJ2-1	CASSSPGLAGVNEQFF	TGTGCCAGCAGCTCTCCTGGACTAGCGGGAGTGAATGAGCAGTTCTTC
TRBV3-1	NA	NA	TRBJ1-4	CASSRRQGTEKLFF	TGTGCCAGCAGCCGCCGTCAGGGGACCGAAAAACTGTTTTTT
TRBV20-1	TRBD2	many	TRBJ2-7	CSALAGGTLYEQYF	TGCAGTGCCTTAGCCGGGGGGACTCTCTACGAGCAGTACTTC